This T cell receptor beta chain was obtained from a study of sequential checkpoint blockade in melanoma. Study in general: Maintenance nivolumab came after either treatment sequence.

J gave up 4 bases and V 4 bases, and 17 bases lay outside the gene matches. From germline, CDR1 is SGHRS and CDR2 YFSETQ. The length of the CDR3 is 18 residues. Treatment: randomized to nivolumab then ipilimumab (arm A) or the reverse (arm B). TCRdb keeps only in-frame clones here, not all; method: immunoSEQ multiplex PCR. This sample carries around 18,000 clones, 55% to 70% of them seen once, and the ten largest clones take under 20%. This chain joins TRBV5-1 and TRBJ2-7, with 10 nucleotides matching TRBD1. Sequences were derived from CD8+ T cells sorted from blood (inferred from file names), sampled from a patient given nivolumab and ipilimumab in sequence. This clonotype originated in a human donor with melanoma. CDR3 residues: CASSQNRQGQGGWYEQYF. The CDR3 nucleotides read TGCGCCAGCAGCCAGAATAGGCAAGGACAGGGGGGCTGGTACGAGCAGTACTTC.